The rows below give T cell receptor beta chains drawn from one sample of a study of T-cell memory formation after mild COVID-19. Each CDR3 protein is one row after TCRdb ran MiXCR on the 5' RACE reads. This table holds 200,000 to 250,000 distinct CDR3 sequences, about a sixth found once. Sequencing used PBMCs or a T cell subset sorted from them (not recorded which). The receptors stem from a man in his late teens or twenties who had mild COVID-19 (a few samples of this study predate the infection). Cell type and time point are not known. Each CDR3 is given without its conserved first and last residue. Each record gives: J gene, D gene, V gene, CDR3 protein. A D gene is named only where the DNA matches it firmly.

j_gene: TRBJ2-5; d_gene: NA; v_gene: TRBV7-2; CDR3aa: ASTRPGETQY
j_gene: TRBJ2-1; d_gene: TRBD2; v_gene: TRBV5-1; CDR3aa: ASSSARTSGTYNEQF
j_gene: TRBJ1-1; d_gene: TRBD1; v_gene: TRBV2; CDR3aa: ATFKTGKYTEAF
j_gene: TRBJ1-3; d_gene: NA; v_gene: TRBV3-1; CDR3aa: ASSQDLHSGNTIY
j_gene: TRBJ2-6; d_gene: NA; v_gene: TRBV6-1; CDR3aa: ASSELWISGANVLT
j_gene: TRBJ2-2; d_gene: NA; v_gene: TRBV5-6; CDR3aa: ASSSEKQGAGELF
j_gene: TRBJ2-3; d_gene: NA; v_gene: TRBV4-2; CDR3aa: ASSQESVTQY
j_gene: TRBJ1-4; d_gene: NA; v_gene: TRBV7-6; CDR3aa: ASSPQSANEKLF
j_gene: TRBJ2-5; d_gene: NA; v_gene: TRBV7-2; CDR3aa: ASSLDWRGETQY
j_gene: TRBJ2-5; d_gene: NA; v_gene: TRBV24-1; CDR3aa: ATSEGTGPHERETQY
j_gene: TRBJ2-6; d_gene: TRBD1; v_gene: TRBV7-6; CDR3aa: ASSSGQGNSGANVLT
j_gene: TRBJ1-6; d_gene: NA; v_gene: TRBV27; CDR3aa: ASSLIGAYSPLH
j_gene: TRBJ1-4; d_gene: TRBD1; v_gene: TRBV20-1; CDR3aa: SAKPGQINEKLF
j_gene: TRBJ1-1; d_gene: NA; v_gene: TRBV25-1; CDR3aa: ASSEVGDSDTEAF
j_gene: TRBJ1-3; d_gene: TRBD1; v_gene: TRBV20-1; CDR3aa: SAPDRGTSGNTIY
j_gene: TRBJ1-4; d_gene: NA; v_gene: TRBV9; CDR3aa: ASSPKQATNEKLF
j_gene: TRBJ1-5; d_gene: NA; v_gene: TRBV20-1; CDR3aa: SAPGNSNQPQH
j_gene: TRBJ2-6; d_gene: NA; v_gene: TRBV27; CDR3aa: ASSLWGSSGANVLT
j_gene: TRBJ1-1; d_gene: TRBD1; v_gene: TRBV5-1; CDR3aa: ASSPSTGGDTEAF
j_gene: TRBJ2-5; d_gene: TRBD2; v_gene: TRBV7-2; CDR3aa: ASSLGLAGASETQY
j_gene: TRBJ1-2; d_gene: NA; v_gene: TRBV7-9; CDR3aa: ASSTRAGDGYT
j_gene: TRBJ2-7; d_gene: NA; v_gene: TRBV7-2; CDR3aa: ASSSRREQY
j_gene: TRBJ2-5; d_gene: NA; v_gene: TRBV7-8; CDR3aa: ASSLRDTKTQY
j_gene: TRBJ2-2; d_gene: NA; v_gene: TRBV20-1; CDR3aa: SAPLGVGTGELF
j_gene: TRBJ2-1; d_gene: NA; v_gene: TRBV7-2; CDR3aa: ASILFGANNEQF
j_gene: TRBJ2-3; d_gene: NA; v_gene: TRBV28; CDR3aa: ASSLGGQGSDTQY
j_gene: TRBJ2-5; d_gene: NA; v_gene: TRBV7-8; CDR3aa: ASSLPRQDSQY
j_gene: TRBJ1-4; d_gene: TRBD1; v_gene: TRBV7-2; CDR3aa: ASSRDREDEKLF
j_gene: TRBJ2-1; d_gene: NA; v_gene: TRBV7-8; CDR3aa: ASSSIAQGIYNEQF
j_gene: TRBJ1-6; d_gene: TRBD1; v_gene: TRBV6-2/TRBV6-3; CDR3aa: ASSSQDRTYSPLH
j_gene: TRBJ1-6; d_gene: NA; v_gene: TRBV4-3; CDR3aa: ASSMQGNSPLH
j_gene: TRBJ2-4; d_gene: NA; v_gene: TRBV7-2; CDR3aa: ASSPSRGWDIQY
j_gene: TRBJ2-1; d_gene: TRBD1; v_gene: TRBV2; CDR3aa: ASSGTGTPNEQF
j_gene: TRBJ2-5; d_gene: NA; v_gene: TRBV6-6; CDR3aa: ASSYSQETQY
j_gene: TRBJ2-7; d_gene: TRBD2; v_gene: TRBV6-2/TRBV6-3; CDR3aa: ASSRRTSGGYPEQY
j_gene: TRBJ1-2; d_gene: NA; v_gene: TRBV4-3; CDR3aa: ASSQGVQPSYGYT
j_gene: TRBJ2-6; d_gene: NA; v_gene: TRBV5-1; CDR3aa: ASSSVSLGAAGANVLT
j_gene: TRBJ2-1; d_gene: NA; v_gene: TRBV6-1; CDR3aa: ASRARTENEQF
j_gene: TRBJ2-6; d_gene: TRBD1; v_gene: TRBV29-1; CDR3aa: SAGQGQSGANVLT
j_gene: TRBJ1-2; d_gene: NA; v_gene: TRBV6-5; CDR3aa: ATGPPSAEIYGYT
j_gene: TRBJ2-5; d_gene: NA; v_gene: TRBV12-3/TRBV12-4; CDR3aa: ASSPPGKGRTQY
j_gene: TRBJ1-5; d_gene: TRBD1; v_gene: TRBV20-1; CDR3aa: SARDRINQPQH
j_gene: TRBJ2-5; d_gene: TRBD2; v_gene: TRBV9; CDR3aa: ASSVASLAGGLGETQY
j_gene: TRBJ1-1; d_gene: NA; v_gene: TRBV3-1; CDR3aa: ASSPVETTQAF
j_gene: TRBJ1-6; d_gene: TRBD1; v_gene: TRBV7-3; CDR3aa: ASRGTGGSPLH
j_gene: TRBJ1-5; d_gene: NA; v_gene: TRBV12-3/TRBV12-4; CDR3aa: ASSPGDQPQH
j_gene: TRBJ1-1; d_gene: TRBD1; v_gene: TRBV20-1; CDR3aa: SAGRTGGTTEAF
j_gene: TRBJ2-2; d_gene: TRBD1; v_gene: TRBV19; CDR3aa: ASSIRTGVAGELF
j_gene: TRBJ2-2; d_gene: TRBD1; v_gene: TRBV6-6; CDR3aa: ASSWDRATTGELF
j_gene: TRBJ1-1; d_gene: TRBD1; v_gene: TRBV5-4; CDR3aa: ASSGTGQGGTEAF